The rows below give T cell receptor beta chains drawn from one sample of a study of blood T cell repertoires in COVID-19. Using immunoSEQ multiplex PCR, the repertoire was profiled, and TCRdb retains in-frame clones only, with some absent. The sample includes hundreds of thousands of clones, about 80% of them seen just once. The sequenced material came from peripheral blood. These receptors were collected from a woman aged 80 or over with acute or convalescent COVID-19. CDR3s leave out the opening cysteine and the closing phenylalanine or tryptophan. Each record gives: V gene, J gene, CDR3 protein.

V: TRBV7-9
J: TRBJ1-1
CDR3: ASSLIGARNTEAF

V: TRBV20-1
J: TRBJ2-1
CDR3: SAGGRGKGEDEQF

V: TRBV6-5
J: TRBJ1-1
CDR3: ASNDWGLNTEAF

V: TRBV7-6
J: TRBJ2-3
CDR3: ASSLDPRGDTQY

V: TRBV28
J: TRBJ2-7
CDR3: ASSLGQRGYEQY

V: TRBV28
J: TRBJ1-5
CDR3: ASTYGQGGRKPQH

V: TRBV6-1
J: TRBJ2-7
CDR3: ASSELGGGPSYEQY

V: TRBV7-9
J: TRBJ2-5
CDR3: ASSFPTDQETQY

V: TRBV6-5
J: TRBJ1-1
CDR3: ASSSTGTLLNTEAF

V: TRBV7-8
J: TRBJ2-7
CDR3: ASSPGTTGGGQY

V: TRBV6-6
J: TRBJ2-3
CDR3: ASSPRLGTSTDTQY

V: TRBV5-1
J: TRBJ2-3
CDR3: ASSSSSGGTLTDTQY

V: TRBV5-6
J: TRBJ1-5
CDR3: ASSLGDSGNQPQH

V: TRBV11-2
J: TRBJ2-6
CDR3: ASSPDRRHVLT

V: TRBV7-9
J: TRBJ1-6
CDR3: ASSSQGVHNSPLH

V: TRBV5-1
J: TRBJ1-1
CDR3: ASSLTADRKNTEAF

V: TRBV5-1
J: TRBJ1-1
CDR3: ASSLRQGSNTEAF

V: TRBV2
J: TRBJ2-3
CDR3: ASSVTGGRADTQY

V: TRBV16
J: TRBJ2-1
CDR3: ASSLGTINEQF

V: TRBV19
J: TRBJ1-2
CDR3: ASSSPPGTSNYGYT

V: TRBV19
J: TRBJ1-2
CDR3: ASSFLTGGADGYT

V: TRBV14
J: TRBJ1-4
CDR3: ASSLRQGREVLF

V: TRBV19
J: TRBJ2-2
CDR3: ASSSWGEGNTGELF

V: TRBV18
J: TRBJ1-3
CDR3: ASSPPAGTGPSGNTIY

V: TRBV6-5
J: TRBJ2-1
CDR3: ASMPGTGGNEQF

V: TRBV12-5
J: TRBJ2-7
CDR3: ASGLAGGGGEQY

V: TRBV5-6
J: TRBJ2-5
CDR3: ASSHPGQRGGGYQETQY

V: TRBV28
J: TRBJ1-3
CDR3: ASSRVVSGNTIY

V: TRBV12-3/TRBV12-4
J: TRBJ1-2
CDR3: ASSLKLGYGYT

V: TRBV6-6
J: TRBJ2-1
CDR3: ASSSTPSSYNEQF

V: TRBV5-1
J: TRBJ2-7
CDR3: ASSYSGTGGPYEQY

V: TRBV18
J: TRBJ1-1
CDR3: ASSRSGTQNAEAF

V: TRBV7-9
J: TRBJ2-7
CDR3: ASSPRAGVYEQY

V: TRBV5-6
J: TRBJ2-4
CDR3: ASSPGSFKNIQY

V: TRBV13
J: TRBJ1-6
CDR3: ASSLSWGEESPLH

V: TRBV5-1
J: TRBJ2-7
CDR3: ASSLELAGGTKGYEQY

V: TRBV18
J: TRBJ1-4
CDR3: ASSGKSNEKLF

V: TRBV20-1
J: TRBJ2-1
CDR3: RLDGGF

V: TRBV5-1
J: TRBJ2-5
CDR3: ASSLVGLAGGQETQY

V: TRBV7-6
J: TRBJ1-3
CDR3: ASSLAGTADTIY

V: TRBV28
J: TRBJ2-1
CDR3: ASSLRGNEQF

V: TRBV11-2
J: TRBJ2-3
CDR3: ASSFWDRGSDTQY

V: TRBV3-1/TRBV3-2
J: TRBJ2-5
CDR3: ASSQPRDQQETQY

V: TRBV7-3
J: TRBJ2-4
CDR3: ASSLRDRVPKNIQY

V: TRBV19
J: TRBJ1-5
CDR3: ASSIPPYSNQPQH

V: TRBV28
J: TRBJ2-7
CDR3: ASTPGTGWYEQY

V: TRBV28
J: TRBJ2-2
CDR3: ASSTPQGNTGELF

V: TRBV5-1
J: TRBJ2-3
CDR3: ASSLASTGGTDTQY

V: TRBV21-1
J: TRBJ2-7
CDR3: ASSKRVRAYEQY

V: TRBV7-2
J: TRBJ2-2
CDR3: ASSRDTTGELF

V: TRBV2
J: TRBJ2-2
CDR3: ASTGTVNTGELF

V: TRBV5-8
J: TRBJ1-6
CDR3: ASSTPQGINSPLH

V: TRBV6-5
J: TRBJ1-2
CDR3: AATLMGAGSNGYT